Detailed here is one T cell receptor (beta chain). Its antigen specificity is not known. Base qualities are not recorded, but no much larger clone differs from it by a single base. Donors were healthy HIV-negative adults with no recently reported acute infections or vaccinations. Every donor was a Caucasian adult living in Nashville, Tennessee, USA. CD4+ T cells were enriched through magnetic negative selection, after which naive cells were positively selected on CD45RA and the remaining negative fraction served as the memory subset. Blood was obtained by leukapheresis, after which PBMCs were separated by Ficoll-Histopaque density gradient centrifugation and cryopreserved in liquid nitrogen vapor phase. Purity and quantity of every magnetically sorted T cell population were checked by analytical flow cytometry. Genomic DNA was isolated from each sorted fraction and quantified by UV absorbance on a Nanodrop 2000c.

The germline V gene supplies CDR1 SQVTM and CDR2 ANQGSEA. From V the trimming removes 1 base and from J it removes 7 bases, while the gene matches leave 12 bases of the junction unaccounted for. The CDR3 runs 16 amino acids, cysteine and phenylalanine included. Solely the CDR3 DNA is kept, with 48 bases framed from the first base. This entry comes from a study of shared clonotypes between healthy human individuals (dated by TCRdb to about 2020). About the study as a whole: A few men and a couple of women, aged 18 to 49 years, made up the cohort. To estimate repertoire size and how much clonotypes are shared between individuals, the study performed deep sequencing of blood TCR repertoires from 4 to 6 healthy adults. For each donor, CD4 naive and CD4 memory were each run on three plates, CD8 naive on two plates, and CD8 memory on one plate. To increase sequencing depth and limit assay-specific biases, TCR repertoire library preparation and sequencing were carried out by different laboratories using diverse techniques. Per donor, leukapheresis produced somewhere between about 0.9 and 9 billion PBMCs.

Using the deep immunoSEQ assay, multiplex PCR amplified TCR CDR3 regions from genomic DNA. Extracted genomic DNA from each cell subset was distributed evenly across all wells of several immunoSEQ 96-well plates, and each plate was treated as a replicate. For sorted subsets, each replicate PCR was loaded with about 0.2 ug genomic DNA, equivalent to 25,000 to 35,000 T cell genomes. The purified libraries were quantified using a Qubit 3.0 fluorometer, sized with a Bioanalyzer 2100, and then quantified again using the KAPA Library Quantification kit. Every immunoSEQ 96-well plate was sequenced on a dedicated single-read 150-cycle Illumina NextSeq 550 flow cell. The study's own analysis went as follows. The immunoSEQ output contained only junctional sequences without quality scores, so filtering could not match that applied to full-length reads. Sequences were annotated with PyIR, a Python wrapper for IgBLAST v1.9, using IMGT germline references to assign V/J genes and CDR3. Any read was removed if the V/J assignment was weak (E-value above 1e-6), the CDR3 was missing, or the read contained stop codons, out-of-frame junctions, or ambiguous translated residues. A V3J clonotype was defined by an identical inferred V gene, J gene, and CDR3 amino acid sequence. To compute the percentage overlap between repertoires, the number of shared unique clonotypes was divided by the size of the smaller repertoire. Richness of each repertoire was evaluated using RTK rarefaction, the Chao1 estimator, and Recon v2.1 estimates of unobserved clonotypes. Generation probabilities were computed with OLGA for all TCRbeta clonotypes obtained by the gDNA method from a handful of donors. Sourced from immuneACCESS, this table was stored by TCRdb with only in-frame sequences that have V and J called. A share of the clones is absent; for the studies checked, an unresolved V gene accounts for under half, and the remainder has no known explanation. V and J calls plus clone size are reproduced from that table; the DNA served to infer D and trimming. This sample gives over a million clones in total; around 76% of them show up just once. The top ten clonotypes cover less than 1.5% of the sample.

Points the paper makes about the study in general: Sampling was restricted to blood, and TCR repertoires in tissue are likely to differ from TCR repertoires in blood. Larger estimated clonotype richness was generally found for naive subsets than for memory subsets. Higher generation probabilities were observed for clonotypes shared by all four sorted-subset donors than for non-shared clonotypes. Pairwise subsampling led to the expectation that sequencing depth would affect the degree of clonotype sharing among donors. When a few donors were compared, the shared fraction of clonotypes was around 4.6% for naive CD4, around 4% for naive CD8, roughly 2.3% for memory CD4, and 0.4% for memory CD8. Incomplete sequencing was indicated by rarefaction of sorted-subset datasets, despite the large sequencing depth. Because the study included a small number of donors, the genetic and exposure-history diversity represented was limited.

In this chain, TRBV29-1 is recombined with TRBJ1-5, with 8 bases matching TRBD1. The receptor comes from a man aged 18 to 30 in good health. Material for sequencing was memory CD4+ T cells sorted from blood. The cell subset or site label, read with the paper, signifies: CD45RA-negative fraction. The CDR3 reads CSVEALTTGEGQPQHF. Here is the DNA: TGCAGCGTTGAAGCTTTAACGACAGGGGAGGGACAGCCCCAGCATTTT.